This T cell receptor beta chain was sequenced during a study of regulatory T cells in long-lasting Graves disease. Across the study: Antithyroid drugs had been taken under 3 months by newly diagnosed Graves' patients.

For TCR beta, libraries came from iRepertoire HTBI primers and Arm-PCR of CDR3 regions. TCRdb re-derived calls from the multiplex PCR reads in MiXCR, one entry per CDR3 protein. The sample carries roughly 500,000 distinct CDR3 sequences, 11% to 15% recorded once. The CDR3 is 15 amino acids. Unmatched junction bases numbered 6, after V lost 2 bases and J lost 6 bases. Germline V gene sequence: CDR1 DFQATT, CDR2 SNEGSKA (reference sequence). The time point was: newly diagnosed GD, antithyroid drugs for less than 3 months. Extracted RNA from PBMCs served as the source of the TCR library. The data were also submitted as part of a second study, on T cells in Graves' hyperthyroidism and ophthalmopathy. From that second work: The study left out patients who had uncontrolled infection, other autoimmune disease, pregnancy or lactation. Together with thyroid ultrasound, orbital computed tomography, serum thyroxine and TRAb, clinical symptoms were used for diagnoses. In the first-round RT-PCR of the TCR CDR3, the HTBI primer set was used.

Sample: peripheral blood mononuclear cells (PBMCs), taken at new diagnosis, from a patient treated with antithyroid drugs. The sequence derives from a woman between 45 and 60 years old with Graves disease. The chain employs TRBV20-1 and TRBJ2-1, with TRBD2 identical over 11 bases. CDR3 DNA sequence: TGCAGTGCTAGACCTCTAGCGGGAGGTGGCAATGAGCAGTTCTTC. Amino acids: CSARPLAGGGNEQFF.